These 11 T cell receptor beta chains were sequenced from one sample in a study of blood T cells in healthy people across ages (dated by TCRdb to between 2015 and 2016). The protocol used for the library was 5' RACE. The instrument given in TCRdb is Illumina HiSeq 2500. A second roughly 7 to 11 cycle PCR used a sample-barcoded 5' primer and a J-beta primer mix. The public sequencing data were trimmed at Q25 with fastp and processed into clonotypes with MiXCR by TCRdb, which kept only in-frame beta chains. One record per CDR3 amino acid sequence lists the most common genes and DNA. The sample profile shows approximately 900,000 distinct CDR3 sequences; about 48% of them were found once. The ten most abundant clones make up 13% of the sample. The sample was blood. The source of these receptors is a man aged 25 to 40 in good health.

The rearrangement uses TRBV12-3 or TRBV12-4 and TRBJ2-1, with a tentative D call TRBD2 (6 bases). The CDR3 has 12 amino acids. V was trimmed by 8 bases and J by 6 bases, leaving 11 bases between them. The CDR3 nucleotides are TGTGCCAGCCGGCTAGCGCCCAATGAGCAGTTCTTC. Protein: CASRLAPNEQFF.

The rearrangement joins TRBV20-1 to TRBJ1-2; D is possibly TRBD1 (5 bases). The CDR3 has 15 amino acids. Per germline, CDR1 DFQATT and CDR2 SNEGSKA (reference sequence). With 5 bases removed from V and 0 bases from J, the gap between germline ends came to 16 bases. Here the CDR3 reads CSAPALGGTNYGYTF. CDR3 DNA sequence: TGCAGTGCTCCAGCCCTCGGGGGAACTAACTATGGCTACACCTTC.

The chain carries TRBV6-5 and TRBJ1-4; possible D gene TRBD1, 5 bases. The germline CDR1 and CDR2 sequences are MNHEY and SVGAGI. Trimming removed 8 bases from V and 6 bases from J, with 19 bases in between. The CDR3 spans 15 residues. The CDR3 protein is CASHSGGTGDEKLFF. The CDR3 DNA follows: TGTGCCAGCCATAGTGGCGGGACCGGTGATGAAAAACTGTTTTTT.

This clonotype was detected a few times. This chain joins TRBV5-1 and TRBJ2-7, with TRBD1 matching over 9 bases. The germline CDR1 and CDR2 sequences are SGHRS and YFSETQ. The CDR3 sequence is 15 residues long. After removal of 1 base from V and 2 bases from J, the junction contained 4 bases not matched to a gene. The CDR3 loop reads CASSLFGDRAYEQYF. CDR3 nucleotides: TGCGCCAGCAGCTTGTTTGGGGACAGGGCCTACGAGCAGTACTTC.

The V gene is TRBV9, the J gene TRBJ2-4; 7 bases are a match to TRBD1. The end of the DNA aligns better with TRBJ2-7, so the J call may be wrong. The CDR3 length is 15 residues. The V gene's germline CDR1 is SGDLS and CDR2 YYNGEE. CDR3 coding DNA: TGTGCCAGCAGCGTAGATCAGGGGGTGACTTACGAGCAGTACTTC. This gives the protein CASSVDQGVTYEQYF.

V gene TRBV6-5 combines with J gene TRBJ2-3, with 10 bases aligning to TRBD1. Germline V gene sequence: CDR1 MNHEY, CDR2 SVGAGI. J gave up 2 bases and V 4 bases, and 9 bases lay outside the gene matches. This CDR3 has 17 residues. CDR3 nucleotide sequence: TGTGCCAGCAGTTCCCGGGACAGGGGTTCCCTCACAGATACGCAGTATTTT. This sequence encodes CASSSRDRGSLTDTQYF.

This clonotype came up once. The chain combines TRBV20-1 with TRBJ2-3, with D perhaps matching TRBD2 (6 bases). CDR3 size: 13 residues. Trimming left V 5 bases short and J 0 bases short, with 9 bases between. CDR1 and CDR2 (germline): DFQATT, SNEGSKA (reference sequence). CDR3 DNA: TGCAGTGCTTTACGGGGGAGCACAGATACGCAGTATTTT. It codes for CSALRGSTDTQYF.

This clonotype appeared a few times. The rearrangement links TRBV5-1 to TRBJ2-1; no definite D call. This CDR3 contains 14 residues. Trimming shortened V by 4 bases and J by 5 bases, and 13 bases separated the two germline ends. Per the germline V gene, CDR1 is SGHRS and CDR2 is YFSETQ. The CDR3, as DNA: TGCGCCAGCAGCATGGCAGGAACGGACAATGAGCAGTTCTTC. Its translation: CASSMAGTDNEQFF.

This clonotype showed up just a few times. The chain combines TRBV12-3 or TRBV12-4 with TRBJ1-1; no firm D call. Trimming stripped 3 bases from V and 1 base from J, with 6 bases between. There are 13 residues in the CDR3. In nucleotides, the CDR3 is TGTGCCAGCAGTTTGCGCGCGAACACTGAAGCTTTCTTT. As protein: CASSLRANTEAFF.

This clonotype was seen a handful of times. CDR3 nucleotides: TGTGCCAGCAGCGTAGGTGGGGACAGGGGACAATACTATGGCTACACCTTC. It translates to CASSVGGDRGQYYGYTF. J is TRBJ1-2 and V is TRBV9, with 10 positions matching TRBD1. This CDR3 spans 17 amino acids. V trimming: 0 bases; J trimming: 3 bases; junction bases outside the gene matches: 8. Germline V CDR1 and CDR2: SGDLS, YYNGEE.

The chain uses TRBV27 and TRBJ1-2, with 7 bases fitting TRBD1. The ends lost 4 bases at V and 4 bases at J; junction bases unmatched: 9. There are 15 residues in the CDR3. Per the germline V gene, CDR1 is MNHEY and CDR2 is SMNVEV (reference sequence). The CDR3 is CASSSPGQHIYGYTF. CDR3 DNA sequence: TGTGCCAGCAGTTCTCCGGGACAGCATATCTATGGCTACACCTTC.